This T cell receptor beta chain was obtained from a study of control samples from healthy donors and cancer patients. Data came from immunoSEQ multiplex PCR; TCRdb stores just in-frame clones and leaves some out. Seen here are some 170,000 clones, approximately 94% observed once, and the top ten hold 12% to 15%. J lost 7 bases, V lost 5 bases, and 1 base had no gene match. The CDR3 length is 11 residues. Germline V CDR1 and CDR2: LNHDA, SQIVND (reference sequence). Material: PBMCs. The clonotype was recovered from a man in his sixties with colorectal cancer. The V gene is TRBV19, the J gene TRBJ2-7, with 8 bases matching TRBD2. CDR3 residues: CASSVAGEQYF. The DNA of the CDR3 is TGTGCCAGTAGTGTAGCGGGGGAGCAGTACTTC.